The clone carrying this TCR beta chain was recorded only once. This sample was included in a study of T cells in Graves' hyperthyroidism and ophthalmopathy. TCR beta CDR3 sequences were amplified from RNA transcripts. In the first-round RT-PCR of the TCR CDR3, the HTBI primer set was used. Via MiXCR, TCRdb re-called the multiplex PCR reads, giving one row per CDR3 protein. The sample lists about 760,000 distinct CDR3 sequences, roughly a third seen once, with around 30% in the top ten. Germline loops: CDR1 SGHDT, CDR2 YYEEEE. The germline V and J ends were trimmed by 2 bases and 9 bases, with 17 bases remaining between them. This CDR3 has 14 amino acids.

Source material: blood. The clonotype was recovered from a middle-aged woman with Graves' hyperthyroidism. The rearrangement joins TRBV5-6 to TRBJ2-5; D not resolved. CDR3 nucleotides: TGTGCCAGCAGCTTATCCAGCAGCAATCAGCCCCAGTACTTC. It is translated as CASSLSSSNQPQYF.